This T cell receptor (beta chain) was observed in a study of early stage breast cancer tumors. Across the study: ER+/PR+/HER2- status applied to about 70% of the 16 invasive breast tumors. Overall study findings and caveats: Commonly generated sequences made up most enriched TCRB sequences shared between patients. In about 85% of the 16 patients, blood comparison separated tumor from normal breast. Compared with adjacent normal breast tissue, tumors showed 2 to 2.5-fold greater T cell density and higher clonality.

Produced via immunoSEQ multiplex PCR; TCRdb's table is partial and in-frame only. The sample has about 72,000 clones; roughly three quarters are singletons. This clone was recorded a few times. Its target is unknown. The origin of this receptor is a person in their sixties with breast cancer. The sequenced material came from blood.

The CDR3 DNA is TGTGCCAGCAGCTCCTGGGATCGTGGCTACACCTTC. As protein: CASSSWDRGYTF. V gene TRBV5-6 combines with J gene TRBJ1-2; D is unresolved. CDR3 length equals 12 residues. The germline gives CDR1 SGHDT, CDR2 YYEEEE. Trimming removed 3 bases from V and 7 bases from J, with 10 bases in between.